This T cell receptor beta chain stems from a study of cytomegalovirus exposure and HLA in healthy donors. Findings and caveats of the study: Association with HLA alleles at 0.05 false discovery rate was found for about 17,000 TCR beta sequences in a later analysis. It was around 160 TCR beta chains that were listed as cytomegalovirus-associated.

The V segment lost 0 bases and the J segment 4 bases; nucleotides outside the gene matches: 11. This CDR3 contains 18 residues. Germline loops: CDR1 LGHNA, CDR2 YNFKEQ. About this clone: Its target is not known.

60 Vbeta and 13 Jbeta primers were used in PCR. TCRdb keeps only in-frame clones here, not all; method: immunoSEQ multiplex PCR. The repertoire holds some 120,000 clones, with around 80% as singletons. The specimen was PBMCs. The TCR originated in a man younger than 45 in good health and CMV-seropositive. The J gene is TRBJ2-5, the V gene TRBV4-2, with 10 bases that match TRBD2. The CDR3, as DNA: TGTGCCAGCAGCCAAGATCATTGGGCTAGCGGGAGAGCAGAGACCCAGTACTTC. Encoded protein: CASSQDHWASGRAETQYF.